These 23 T cell receptor beta chains were sequenced from one sample in a study of blood T cells in healthy people across ages. For the second PCR, which ran for 7 to 11 cycles, a sample-barcoded 5' primer and a J-beta primer mix were used. Each CDR3 protein is one row after TCRdb ran MiXCR on the 5' RACE reads. The sample lists around 1.5 million distinct CDR3 sequences; about 31% were seen once. Source material: blood. The origin of the receptors is a woman aged 30 to 39 in good health.

This clonotype was counted between two and nine times. The V gene is TRBV5-5, the J gene TRBJ1-2; D unresolved. The CDR3 extends over 16 amino acids. Germline V gene sequence: CDR1 SGHKS, CDR2 YYEKEE (reference sequence). Trimming took 3 bases from V and 2 from J, leaving 17 bases between them. The CDR3 nucleotides read TGTGCCAGCAGCTCCACCAGACGTCCGGAAAACTATGGCTACACCTTC. It is translated as CASSSTRRPENYGYTF.

The V call is TRBV3-1, the J call TRBJ1-2; D may be TRBD1 (6 bases). V was shortened by 1 base and J by 1 base, with 10 bases between the two germline ends. Germline CDR1 and CDR2: LGHDT and YNNKEL (reference sequence). The CDR3 length is 15 residues. CDR3 protein: CASSQAQGLNYGYTF. The CDR3 DNA is TGTGCCAGCAGCCAAGCACAGGGCCTTAACTATGGCTACACCTTC.

This clonotype was picked up one time. J is TRBJ2-5 and V is TRBV3-1; 8 nucleotides line up with TRBD2. With V trimmed by 4 bases and J by 5 bases, 9 bases remained unmatched. CDR1 and CDR2 (germline): LGHDT, YNNKEL (reference sequence). The CDR3 consists of 15 residues. Written as DNA, the CDR3 is TGTGCCAGCAGCCCTCGGGTAGCGGGGTGGGAGACCCAGTACTTC. It is translated as CASSPRVAGWETQYF.

There are a few counts of this clonotype. V gene TRBV15 combines with J gene TRBJ2-3; D gene unclear. From germline, CDR1 is LNHNV and CDR2 YYDKDF (reference sequence). This CDR3 has 15 amino acids. V lost 0 bases and J lost 2, with 9 bases in between. The CDR3 DNA sequence: TGTGCCACCAGCAGAGATGGTCCGATCACAGATACGCAGTATTTT. Translated, it gives CATSRDGPITDTQYF.

The genes are TRBV30 and TRBJ2-2; D perhaps matches TRBD2 (6 bases). Germline V gene sequence: CDR1 GTSNPN, CDR2 SVGIG (reference sequence). The ends were cut back, 0 bases at V and 5 bases at J, with 16 bases in the middle. The CDR3 extends over 16 amino acids. CDR3: CAWSVGGGSGTGELFF. The CDR3, as DNA: TGTGCCTGGAGTGTAGGTGGGGGGAGTGGTACCGGGGAGCTGTTTTTT. Filled out from reference TRBV30 and TRBJ2-2, the complete variable domain reads SQTIHQWPATLVQPVGSPLSLECTVEGTSNPNLYWYRQAAGRGLQLLFYSVGIGQISSEVPQNLSASRPQDRQFILSSKKLLLSDSGFYLCAWSVGGGSGTGELFFGEGSRLTVL.

The chain recombines TRBV12-3 or TRBV12-4 with TRBJ2-1; TRBD1 aligns across 9 bases. J lost 4 bases, V lost 4 bases, and 8 bases had no gene match. The CDR3 is 16 residues long. In DNA, the CDR3 is TGTGCCAGCAGTTATACCGCCGGGACAGGGTACAATGAGCAGTTCTTC. Translated: CASSYTAGTGYNEQFF.

This rearrangement joins TRBV5-5 to TRBJ2-7; TRBD2 might be the D (6 bases). The V end was cut by 0 bases, the J end by 2 bases, with 12 bases between. Germline lookup yields CDR1 SGHKS and CDR2 YYEKEE (reference sequence). This CDR3 has 15 residues. The CDR3 nucleotides read TGTGCCAGCAGCTTGGTCGCTAGCGCAACCTACGAGCAGTACTTC. Protein product: CASSLVASATYEQYF. The full variable domain, rest sourced from reference TRBV5-5 and TRBJ2-7, is DAGVTQSPTHLIKTRGQQVTLRCSPISGHKSVSWYQQVLGQGPQFIFQYYEKEERGRGNFPDRFSARQFPNYSSELNVNALLLGDSALYLCASSLVASATYEQYFGPGTRLTVT.

The genes are TRBV7-8 and TRBJ2-7; 9 positions match TRBD1. The CDR3 spans 15 residues. Looked up from germline, CDR1 is SGHVS and CDR2 is FQNEAQ. The V gene end was trimmed by 1 base and the J gene end by 3 bases; junction bases not matched to a gene: 4. This chain's CDR3 is CASSLDRGQGYEQYF. Written as DNA, the CDR3 is TGTGCCAGCAGCTTAGACAGGGGGCAGGGCTACGAGCAGTACTTC.

This chain joins TRBV9 and TRBJ1-2, with 9 nucleotides matching TRBD1. CDR3 length equals 15 residues. Germline V gives CDR1 SGDLS, CDR2 YYNGEE. After removal of 0 bases from V and 8 bases from J, the junction contained 8 bases not matched to a gene. The CDR3 DNA sequence: TGTGCCAGCAGCGTAGAAGAAACAGGGGGCTTGGGCTACACCTTC. Protein product: CASSVEETGGLGYTF.

The J gene is TRBJ2-2, the V gene TRBV7-2, with 7 bases lining up with TRBD1. The CDR3 has 15 residues. The ends lost 5 bases at V and 1 base at J; junction bases unmatched: 4. Germline assignment: CDR1 SGHTA and CDR2 FQGNSA. The CDR3 here is CASSPDRLNTGELFF. The DNA of the CDR3 is TGTGCCAGCAGCCCGGACAGGCTGAACACCGGGGAGCTGTTTTTT.

This clonotype was observed a handful of times. This chain joins TRBV27 and TRBJ2-7; D gene unclear. CDR1 is MNHEY, CDR2 SMNVEV, per germline (reference sequence). The CDR3 sequence is 16 residues long. The V gene lost 5 bases and the J gene lost 0 bases, with 17 bases spanning the gap. The CDR3 DNA reads as TGTGCCAGCAGTCCACTTAGGGTGAAGGACTCCTACGAGCAGTACTTC. It translates to CASSPLRVKDSYEQYF.

In its sample, this clonotype was seen a few times. This rearrangement joins TRBV5-5 to TRBJ1-1; possible D gene TRBD1, 6 bases. The CDR3 covers 13 residues. Germline CDR1 reads SGHKS; CDR2 reads YYEKEE (reference sequence). V was pared by 0 bases and J by 11 bases, with 14 bases between. In DNA, the CDR3 is TGTGCCAGCAGCTTGGCTCCGACAGGTGGGGCTTTCTTT. Protein sequence: CASSLAPTGGAFF. Full variable domain (rest looked up from reference TRBV5-5 and TRBJ1-1): DAGVTQSPTHLIKTRGQQVTLRCSPISGHKSVSWYQQVLGQGPQFIFQYYEKEERGRGNFPDRFSARQFPNYSSELNVNALLLGDSALYLCASSLAPTGGAFFGQGTRLTVV.

This clonotype turned up a few times. The chain is built from TRBV20-1 and TRBJ1-2; 7 nucleotides agree with TRBD1. Germline V gene sequence: CDR1 DFQATT, CDR2 SNEGSKA (reference sequence). The V gene end was trimmed by 0 bases and the J gene end by 8 bases; junction bases not matched to a gene: 12. CDR3 length equals 15 residues. CDR3 sequence: CSARDTGQRTGGYTF. In DNA, the CDR3 is TGCAGTGCTAGAGATACGGGACAGCGGACGGGGGGCTACACCTTC.

Note on this clonotype: At one end, the junction sequence differs from germline, possibly due to a read error. J is TRBJ2-7 and V is TRBV4-1, with D possibly being TRBD1 (5 bases). The end of the DNA fits TRBJ2-5 better, so the J call may be wrong. This CDR3 contains 16 residues. Germline V gene data show CDR1 as MGHRA and CDR2 as YSYEKL. CDR3 loop: CANSQGVQGLRETQYF. The CDR3 nucleotides read TGCGCCAACAGCCAAGGGGTCCAGGGCCTGAGGGAGACCCAGTACTTC.

This clonotype was counted between two and nine times. The rearrangement uses TRBV10-2 and TRBJ2-7; 7 nucleotides align to TRBD2. The CDR3 contains 13 residues. CDR1 and CDR2 from the germline V gene are WSHSY and SAAADI. The V segment lost 6 bases and the J segment 2 bases; nucleotides outside the gene matches: 4. The CDR3 DNA sequence: TGCGCCAGCAGGGCAGGGACTACCTACGAGCAGTACTTC. Amino acid sequence: CASRAGTTYEQYF.

The CDR3 bases are TGTGCCAGCAGCGTAGGGACTGGCCCCACAGGGGACACCTACGAGCAGTACTTC. It yields the protein CASSVGTGPTGDTYEQYF. This chain connects TRBV9 to TRBJ2-7; 7 bases match TRBD1. Germline CDR1 SGDLS, CDR2 YYNGEE. The CDR3 spans 18 residues. V lost 0 bases and J lost 2; bases outside the gene matches: 14.

This clonotype appeared a few times. V usage is TRBV20-1 and J usage is TRBJ1-2; TRBD1 is a possible D gene (5 bases). The CDR3 has 13 residues. Germline CDR1 and CDR2: DFQATT and SNEGSKA (reference sequence). Between the trimmed V and J ends, which lost 7 bases and 2 bases, there was a span of 14 bases. The CDR3 is CSGRGSANYGYTF. CDR3 nucleotide sequence: TGCAGTGGCCGGGGGAGCGCGAACTATGGCTACACCTTC.

Notes on this clonotype: It is likely a read error, because the conserved phenylalanine at the end of the CDR3 is missing. The V and J genes are TRBV9 and TRBJ2-3; D is ambiguous. Germline assignment: CDR1 SGDLS and CDR2 YYNGEE. V gave up 5 bases and J gave up 10 bases, with 17 bases separating them. The CDR3 has 13 amino acids. The CDR3 bases are TGTGCCAGCAGGACGATATTGGCCCAAGCGCAGTATGTT. Residues: CASRTILAQAQYV.

The sample holds a few counts of this clonotype. The chain combines TRBV5-1 with TRBJ2-7; the match to TRBD2 covers 9 bases. V shed 3 bases, J shed 1 base, and the junction held 5 bases outside the gene matches. Germline CDR1 and CDR2: SGHRS and YFSETQ. The CDR3 covers 15 residues. CDR3 sequence reads: CASSYDSGGSYEQYF. In DNA form, the CDR3 reads TGCGCCAGCAGCTATGATAGCGGGGGATCCTACGAGCAGTACTTC. The full variable domain, its missing parts supplied by reference TRBV5-1 and TRBJ2-7, is KAGVTQTPRYLIKTRGQQVTLSCSPISGHRSVSWYQQTPGQGLQFLFEYFSETQRNKGNFPGRFSGRQFSNSRSEMNVSTLELGDSALYLCASSYDSGGSYEQYFGPGTRLTVT.

Comment on this clonotype: A much larger clone differs by one base, so this may be a read error. The chain employs TRBV7-9 and TRBJ2-7, with TRBD2 identical over 8 bases. CDR1 SEHNR and CDR2 FQNEAQ come from the germline V gene (reference sequence). The CDR3 is made up of 13 amino acids. CDR3 DNA sequence: TGTGCCGGCAGCGCCGGGGGGGACTACGAGCAGTACTTC. Its protein product is CAGSAGGDYEQYF.

This clonotype was counted many times. The rearrangement joins TRBV5-5 to TRBJ2-7; D is possibly TRBD2 (6 bases). V shed 4 bases and J shed 9 bases, with 17 bases lying between them. The CDR3 totals 13 residues. CDR1 is SGHKS and CDR2 is YYEKEE in the germline V gene (reference sequence). The CDR3 DNA reads TGTGCCAGCAGCCCTGGGGACTGGGGAGCGCAGTACTTC. This gives the protein CASSPGDWGAQYF.

The V gene is TRBV6-1, the J gene TRBJ2-5, with D maybe TRBD1 (6 bases). The DNA end is more similar to TRBJ2-7, so the J call may be wrong. CDR3 length: 14 amino acids. CDR1 is MNHNS, CDR2 SASEGT, per germline. As DNA, the CDR3 is TGTGCCAGCAGTGAAATAGGGGACATCCGCGAGCAGTACTTC. Its translation: CASSEIGDIREQYF.

This chain connects TRBV7-9 to TRBJ1-5, with D possibly being TRBD1 (6 bases). V was cut by 5 bases and J by 5 bases, with 13 bases left in between. Germline loops: CDR1 SEHNR, CDR2 FQNEAQ (reference sequence). There are 14 residues in the CDR3. CDR3 residues: CASSPQGGDQPQHF. Here the CDR3 DNA reads TGTGCCAGCAGCCCACAGGGAGGCGATCAGCCCCAGCATTTT.